The clone carrying this T cell receptor beta chain was counted only a few times. The antigen remains unidentified. The CDR3 contains 15 residues. Looked up from germline, CDR1 is SGHAT and CDR2 is FQNNGV. After removal of 7 bases from V and 4 bases from J, the junction contained 5 bases not matched to a gene. The study reverse transcribed the entire isolated RNA, so it sequenced expressed TCRB transcripts. Naive, central memory and regulatory T cell samples came to a mean of approximately 4 million reads. Some clones are missing from TCRdb's copy, which holds only in-frame ones; the method was immunoSEQ multiplex PCR. The data contain some 150,000 clones, roughly 7.2% of them singletons. This sample stems from a study of beta chain features in type 1 diabetes. Study observations and caveats: These data did not resolve whether HLA type affects TCRB rearrangement.

This chain connects TRBV11-2 to TRBJ2-2; 11 bases map to TRBD2. The sample consisted of central memory CD4+ T cells from blood. The sequence was obtained from a young woman in good health. CDR3 bases: TGTGCCAGCATCAACCTAGCGGGAGGCACCGGGGAGCTGTTTTTT. This encodes CASINLAGGTGELFF.